This T cell receptor beta chain was profiled in a study of T cell repertoires in cytomegalovirus infection. Study information: HLA-C-restricted CMV epitopes, recently identified, and well-studied HLA-B-restricted ones were used by the study. It can be stated that public TCR beta signatures indicated CMV infection as well as a matching HLA type.

Study results and caveats: HLA-C-restricted, CMV-specific TCR beta clonotypes were dominant ex vivo. CMV carriers having the relevant HLA were flagged by cumulative public TCR beta family frequency.

This CDR3 region has 13 residues. Germline CDR1 is DFQATT and CDR2 is SNEGSKA (reference sequence). The junction had 2 bases not matched to a gene; V was cut back by 4 bases and J by 0 bases. One entry per CDR3 protein results from TCRdb running MiXCR on the reads. The table includes 360,000 or so distinct CDR3 sequences, about 35% detected once. As regards this clonotype: Its antigen is not identified.

The chain is built from TRBV20-1 and TRBJ1-2; 7 nucleotides line up with TRBD1. The TCR comes from a human donor in good health (CMV status not recorded). Some clones in this sample may be carry-over from other donors' samples. The sequencing here drew on cultured PBMCs, taken from culture after CMV antigen stimulation. CDR3 amino acids: CSANDRANYGYTF. DNA of the CDR3: TGCAGTGCTAACGACAGGGCTAACTATGGCTACACCTTC.